Listed here are 13 T cell receptor beta chains from one sample, sequenced in a study of CD8+CD57+ T cells in acquired aplastic anemia (dated by TCRdb to the late 2010s). Flow cytometry had shown CD8+CD57+ cell expansion in the patients selected for sequencing. The sequencing machine was an Illumina HiSeq 2000. Genomic DNA was used as template for profiling of TCR beta VDJ combinations and CDR3 sequences. TCRdb handled the public reads itself, with Q25 trimming in fastp and clone calling in MiXCR, and kept productive beta chains. Entries that share a CDR3 protein sequence are merged under the most common genes and DNA. The sample table shows 150,000 to 200,000 distinct CDR3 sequences, and roughly 48% are seen once. The biggest ten clones account for about 30% of the sample. The sequencing input was sorted CD4+, CD8+, or CD8+CD57+ T cells (not recorded which) from PBMCs. The receptors come from a human donor with aplastic anemia.

This clonotype appeared a few times. The rearrangement joins TRBV10-2 to TRBJ2-7; D might be TRBD1 (5 bases). Trimming removed 7 bases at V and 5 bases at J, with 12 bases between. The CDR3 totals 12 residues. The germline V gene encodes CDR1 WSHSY and CDR2 SAAADI. The chain's CDR3 is CASTAGRNEQYF. The CDR3 nucleotides are TGCGCCAGCACGGCAGGGCGGAACGAGCAGTACTTC.

This clonotype came up a few times. The V gene is TRBV2, the J gene TRBJ1-2; D is unresolved. Germline loops: CDR1 SNHLY, CDR2 FYNNEI. V lost 2 bases and J 9 bases, leaving 13 bases between the germline ends. The CDR3 contains 13 residues. This CDR3 reads CASSERQSQSYTF. In DNA form, the CDR3 reads TGTGCCAGCAGTGAACGACAATCCCAGAGCTACACCTTC.

This clonotype was counted a few times. V and J are TRBV7-9 and TRBJ1-6; TRBD1 might be the D (5 bases). Germline assignment: CDR1 SEHNR and CDR2 FQNEAQ (reference sequence). V was trimmed by 2 bases and J by 8 bases, leaving 13 bases between them. This CDR3 comprises 15 residues. CDR3 sequence reads: CASSLRDGGYSPLHF. Here the CDR3 DNA reads TGTGCCAGCAGCTTAAGGGACGGAGGATATTCACCCCTCCACTTT.

A word on this clonotype: An end of the junction does not agree with germline; a read error may underlie this. The V and J genes are TRBV5-1 and TRBJ2-1, with 11 bases matching TRBD2. CDR1 and CDR2 from the germline V gene are SGHRS and YFSETQ. The CDR3 consists of 15 residues. CDR3 coding DNA: TGCGCCAGCAGCTTCAGACTAGCGGGATACAATGAGCAGTCCTTC. Its protein is CASSFRLAGYNEQSF.

This clonotype was detected ten times or more. This chain links TRBV5-1 with TRBJ2-2; no reliable D call. Germline V CDR1 and CDR2: SGHRS, YFSETQ. V was cut by 2 bases and J by 7 bases, with 6 bases left in between. The CDR3 covers 12 residues. CDR3 DNA sequence: TGCGCCAGCAGCTTATTTAACGGGGAGCTGTTTTTT. Protein: CASSLFNGELFF.

The genes are TRBV2 and TRBJ1-4, with D maybe TRBD1 (5 bases). Germline values: CDR1 SNHLY, CDR2 FYNNEI. Trimming stripped 6 bases from V and 6 bases from J, with 20 bases between. This CDR3 is built from 16 residues. As DNA, the CDR3 is TGTGCCAGCAGGCAACAAACCGGGACGGCTGATGAAAAACTGTTTTTT. This sequence encodes CASRQQTGTADEKLFF.

The count of this clonotype is one. This clone may be a read error of a much larger clone one base away. The chain employs TRBV5-5 and TRBJ1-5; D remains unclear. CDR3 length: 15 residues. The germline CDR1 and CDR2 sequences are SGHKS and YYEKEE (reference sequence). CDR3 sequence: CASSLASDSNRPQHF. CDR3 coding DNA: TGTGCCAGCAGCTTGGCCTCAGATAGCAATCGGCCCCAGCATTTT.

The genes are TRBV7-8 and TRBJ2-1, with a possible D match to TRBD2 (7 bases). This CDR3 has 16 residues. Germline CDR1 and CDR2: SGHVS and FQNEAQ. V lost 6 bases, J lost 2 bases, and 17 bases lay in between. DNA of the CDR3: TGTGCCAGCAGATACCTCGGGGGGCAGGCCTACAATGAGCAGTTCTTC. Amino acid sequence: CASRYLGGQAYNEQFF.

The chain uses TRBV29-1 and TRBJ2-5; D unclear. CDR3 size: 15 residues. Germline assignment: CDR1 SQVTM and CDR2 ANQGSEA. V was trimmed by 6 bases and J by 1 base, leaving 18 bases between them. The chain's CDR3 is CSVKYRRSTQETQYF. The CDR3 region has the DNA TGCAGCGTCAAGTACAGAAGGTCCACCCAAGAGACCCAGTACTTC.

The chain has TRBV7-2 and TRBJ2-7; possibly TRBD1 for D (6 bases). Germline V gives CDR1 SGHTA, CDR2 FQGNSA. With 5 bases removed from V and 3 bases from J, the gap between germline ends came to 14 bases. The CDR3 totals 14 residues. Written as DNA, the CDR3 is TGTGCCAGCAGCGTCACAGGGTTAGGCTACGAGCAGTACTTC. This translates into CASSVTGLGYEQYF.

The chain employs TRBV7-6 and TRBJ1-5; possibly TRBD1 for D (6 bases). Germline assignment: CDR1 SGHVS and CDR2 FNYEAQ. This CDR3 region has 12 residues. The V end lost 7 bases, the J end lost 5 bases, and 9 bases lay between the germline ends. The CDR3 protein is CASNPGDQPQHF. CDR3 nucleotides: TGTGCCAGCAACCCAGGGGATCAGCCCCAGCATTTT.

Ten or more counts support this clonotype. The chain has TRBV6-1 and TRBJ1-1; D is undetermined. The CDR3 covers 12 residues. V dropped 4 bases and J dropped 5 bases, with 8 bases sitting between them. Germline V gives CDR1 MNHNS, CDR2 SASEGT. CDR3 amino acids: CASSVGKTEAFF. Written as DNA, the CDR3 is TGTGCCAGCAGTGTGGGGAAGACTGAAGCTTTCTTT.

This clonotype was observed a handful of times. The germline gene is not matched at one end of the junction; a read error may be the cause. CDR3 sequence reads: CASSSAGNQPQHF. As DNA, the CDR3 is TGTGCCAGCAGTTCCGCGGGGAATCAGCCCCAGCATTTT. The chain joins TRBV10-3 to TRBJ1-5, with D unclear. The CDR3 has 13 residues. The germline V gene has CDR1 ENHRY and CDR2 SYGVKD.